This TCR beta chain was recorded in a study of T cell responses to AZD1222 COVID-19 vaccine. The table came from immunoSEQ multiplex PCR; TCRdb's copy has only in-frame clones and leaves some out. The top ten clones hold approximately 2% of a sample with about 130,000 clones, under 95% of them seen once. Per germline, CDR1 MNHEY and CDR2 SVGAGI. CDR3 length: 15 residues. Trimming took off 4 bases at V and 3 bases at J, with 14 bases between the two ends. Notes on this clone: Its antigen remains unidentified.

Study findings and constraints: Spike as a whole was targeted by vaccine-associated CD4 TCRs, dominant at 160-218 and 743-854. Clonal diversity was possibly underestimated, and the donors were mostly white British, with more females.

The sequenced sample was peripheral blood, obtained on day 0 of AZD1222 vaccination. The V and J genes are TRBV6-5 and TRBJ2-3; D gene unclear. The clonotype was recovered from an adult in good health. The chain's CDR3 is CASSSPGALTDTQYF. The CDR3, as DNA: TGTGCCAGCAGTTCCCCGGGTGCGCTAACAGATACGCAGTATTTT.